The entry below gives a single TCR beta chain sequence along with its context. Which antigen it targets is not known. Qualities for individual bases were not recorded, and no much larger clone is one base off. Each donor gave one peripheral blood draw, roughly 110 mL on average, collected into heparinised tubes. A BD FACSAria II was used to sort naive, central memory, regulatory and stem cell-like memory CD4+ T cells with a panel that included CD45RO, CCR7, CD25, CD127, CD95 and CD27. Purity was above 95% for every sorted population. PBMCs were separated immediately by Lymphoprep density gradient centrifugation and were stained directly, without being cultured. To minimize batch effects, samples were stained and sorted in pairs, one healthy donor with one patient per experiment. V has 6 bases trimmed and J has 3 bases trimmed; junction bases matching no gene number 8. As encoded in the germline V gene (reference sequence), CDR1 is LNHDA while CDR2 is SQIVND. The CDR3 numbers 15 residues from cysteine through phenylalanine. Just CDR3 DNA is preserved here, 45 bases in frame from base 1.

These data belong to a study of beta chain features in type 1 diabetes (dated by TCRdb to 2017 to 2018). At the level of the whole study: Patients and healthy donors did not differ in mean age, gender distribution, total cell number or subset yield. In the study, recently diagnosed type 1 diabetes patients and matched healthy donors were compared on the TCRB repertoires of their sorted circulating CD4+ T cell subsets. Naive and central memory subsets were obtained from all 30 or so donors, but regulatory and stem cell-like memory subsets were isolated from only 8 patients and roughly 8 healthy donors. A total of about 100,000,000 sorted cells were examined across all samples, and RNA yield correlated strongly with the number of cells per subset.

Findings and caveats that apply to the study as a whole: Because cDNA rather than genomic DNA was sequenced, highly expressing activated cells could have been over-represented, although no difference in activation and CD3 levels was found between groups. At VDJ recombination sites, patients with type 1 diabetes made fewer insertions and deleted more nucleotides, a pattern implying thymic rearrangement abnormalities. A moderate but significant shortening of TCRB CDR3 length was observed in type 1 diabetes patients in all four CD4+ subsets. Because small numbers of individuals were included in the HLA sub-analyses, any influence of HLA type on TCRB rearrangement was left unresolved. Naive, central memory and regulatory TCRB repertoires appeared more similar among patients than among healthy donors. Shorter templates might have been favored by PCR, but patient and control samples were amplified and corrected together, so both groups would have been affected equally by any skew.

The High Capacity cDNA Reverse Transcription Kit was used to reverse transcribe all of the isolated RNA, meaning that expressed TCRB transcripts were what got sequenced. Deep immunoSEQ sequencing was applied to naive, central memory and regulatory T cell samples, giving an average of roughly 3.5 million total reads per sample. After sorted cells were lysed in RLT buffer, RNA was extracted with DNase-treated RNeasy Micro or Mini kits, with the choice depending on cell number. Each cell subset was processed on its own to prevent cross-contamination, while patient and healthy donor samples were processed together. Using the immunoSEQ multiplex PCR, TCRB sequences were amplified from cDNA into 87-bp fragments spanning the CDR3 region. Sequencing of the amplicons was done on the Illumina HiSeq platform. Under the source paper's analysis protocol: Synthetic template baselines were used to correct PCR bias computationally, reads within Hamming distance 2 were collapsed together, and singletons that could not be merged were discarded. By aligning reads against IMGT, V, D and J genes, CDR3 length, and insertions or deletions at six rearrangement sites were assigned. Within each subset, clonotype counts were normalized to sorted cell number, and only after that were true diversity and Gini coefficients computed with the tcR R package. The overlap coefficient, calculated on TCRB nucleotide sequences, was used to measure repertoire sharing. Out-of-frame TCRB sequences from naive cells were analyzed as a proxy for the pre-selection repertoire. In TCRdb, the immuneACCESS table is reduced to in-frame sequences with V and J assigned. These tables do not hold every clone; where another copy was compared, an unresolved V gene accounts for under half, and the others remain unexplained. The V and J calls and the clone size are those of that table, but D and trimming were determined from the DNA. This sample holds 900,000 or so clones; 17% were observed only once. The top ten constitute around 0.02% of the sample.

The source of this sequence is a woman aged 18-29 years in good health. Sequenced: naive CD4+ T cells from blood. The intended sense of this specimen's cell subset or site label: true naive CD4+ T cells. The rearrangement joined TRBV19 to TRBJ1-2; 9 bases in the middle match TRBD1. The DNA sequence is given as TGTGCCAGTAGAGCCGGGACAGGGAACGACTATGGCTACACCTTC. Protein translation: CASRAGTGNDYGYTF.